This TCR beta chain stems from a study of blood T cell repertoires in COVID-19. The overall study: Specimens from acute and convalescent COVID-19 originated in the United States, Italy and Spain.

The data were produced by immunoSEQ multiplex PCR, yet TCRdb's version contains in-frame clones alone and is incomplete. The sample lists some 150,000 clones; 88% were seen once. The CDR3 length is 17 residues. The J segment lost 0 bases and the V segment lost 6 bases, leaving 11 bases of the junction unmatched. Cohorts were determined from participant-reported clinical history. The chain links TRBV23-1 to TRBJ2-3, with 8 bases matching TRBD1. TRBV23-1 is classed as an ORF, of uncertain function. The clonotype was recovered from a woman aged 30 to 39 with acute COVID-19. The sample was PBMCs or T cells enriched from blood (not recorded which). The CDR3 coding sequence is TGCGCCAGCAGCCAAAAGGACAGGGAGATTAGCACAGATACGCAGTATTTT. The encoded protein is CASSQKDREISTDTQYF.